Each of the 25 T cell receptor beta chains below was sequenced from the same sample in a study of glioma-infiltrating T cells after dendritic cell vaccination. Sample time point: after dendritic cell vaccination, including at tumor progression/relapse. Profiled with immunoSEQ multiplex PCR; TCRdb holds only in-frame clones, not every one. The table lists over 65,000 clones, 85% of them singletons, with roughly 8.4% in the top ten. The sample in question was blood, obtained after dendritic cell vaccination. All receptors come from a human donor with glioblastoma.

The CDR3 loop reads CASSLAPVNTGELFF. The CDR3 nucleotides read TGCGCCAGCAGCTTGGCCCCTGTGAACACCGGGGAGCTGTTTTTT. The V gene is TRBV5-1, the J gene TRBJ2-2; D gene ambiguous. CDR1 and CDR2 from the germline V gene are SGHRS and YFSETQ. The V and J ends lost 0 bases and 1 base respectively, with 7 bases between them. The CDR3 sequence is 15 residues long.

CDR3 sequence: CASSEGLVPDTQYF. The CDR3 coding sequence is TGTGCCAGCAGCGAGGGACTCGTCCCCGATACGCAGTATTTT. This chain joins TRBV11-2 and TRBJ2-3; D perhaps matches TRBD2 (6 bases). The germline V gene encodes CDR1 SGHAT and CDR2 FQNNGV. Trimming cost V 5 bases and J 6 bases, with 15 bases left between them. The CDR3 extends over 14 amino acids.

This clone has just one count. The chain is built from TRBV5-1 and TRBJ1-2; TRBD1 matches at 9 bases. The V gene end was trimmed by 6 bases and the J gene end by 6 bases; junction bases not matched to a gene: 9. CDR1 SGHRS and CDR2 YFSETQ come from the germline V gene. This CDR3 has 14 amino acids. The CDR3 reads CASTDRGTPNGYTF. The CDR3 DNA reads TGCGCCAGCACCGACAGGGGGACTCCCAATGGCTACACCTTC.

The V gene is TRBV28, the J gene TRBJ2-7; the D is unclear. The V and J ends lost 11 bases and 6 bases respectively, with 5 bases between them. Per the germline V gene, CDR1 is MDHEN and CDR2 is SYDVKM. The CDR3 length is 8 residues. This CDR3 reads CASGEQYF. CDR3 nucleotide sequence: TGTGCCTCCGGCGAGCAGTACTTC. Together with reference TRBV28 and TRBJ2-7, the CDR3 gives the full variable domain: DVKVTQSSRYLVKRTGEKVFLECVQDMDHENMFWYRQDPGLGLRLIYFSYDVKMKEKGDIPEGYSVSREKKERFSLILESASTNQTSMYLCASGEQYFGPGTRLTVT.

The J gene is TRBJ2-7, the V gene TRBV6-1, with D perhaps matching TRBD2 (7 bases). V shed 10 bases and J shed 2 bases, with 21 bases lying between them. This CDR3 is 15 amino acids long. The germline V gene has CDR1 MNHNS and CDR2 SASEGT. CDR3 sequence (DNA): TGTGCCACCCGGGGGGTACGAGGGGGGCCCTACGAGCAGTACTTC. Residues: CATRGVRGGPYEQYF.

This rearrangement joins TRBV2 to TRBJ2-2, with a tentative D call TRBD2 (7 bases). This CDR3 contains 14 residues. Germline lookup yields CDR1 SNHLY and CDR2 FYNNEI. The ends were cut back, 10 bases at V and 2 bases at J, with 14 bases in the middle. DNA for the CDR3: TGTGCCACCGAGGGGGGGGTCAACACCGGGGAGCTGTTTTTT. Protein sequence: CATEGGVNTGELFF.

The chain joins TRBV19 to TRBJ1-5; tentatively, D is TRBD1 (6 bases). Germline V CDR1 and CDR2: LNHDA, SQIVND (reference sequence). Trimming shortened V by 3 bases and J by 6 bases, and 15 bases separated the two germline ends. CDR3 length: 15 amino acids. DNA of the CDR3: TGTGCCAGTAGTATGGCCAGGGGCGGCAGTCAGCCCCAGCATTTT. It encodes CASSMARGGSQPQHF.

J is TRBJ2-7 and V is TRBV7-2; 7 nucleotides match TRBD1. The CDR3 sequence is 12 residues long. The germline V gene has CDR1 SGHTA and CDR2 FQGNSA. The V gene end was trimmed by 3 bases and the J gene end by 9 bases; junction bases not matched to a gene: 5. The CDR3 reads CASSLTDRAQYF. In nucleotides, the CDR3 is TGTGCCAGCAGCTTGACCGACAGGGCGCAGTACTTC.

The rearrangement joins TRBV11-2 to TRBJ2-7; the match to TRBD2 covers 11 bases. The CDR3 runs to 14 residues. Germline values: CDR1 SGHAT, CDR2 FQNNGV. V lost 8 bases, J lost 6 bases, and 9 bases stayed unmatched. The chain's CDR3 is CASGEASGRSEQYF. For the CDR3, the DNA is TGTGCCAGCGGGGAGGCTAGCGGGAGGAGCGAGCAGTACTTC.

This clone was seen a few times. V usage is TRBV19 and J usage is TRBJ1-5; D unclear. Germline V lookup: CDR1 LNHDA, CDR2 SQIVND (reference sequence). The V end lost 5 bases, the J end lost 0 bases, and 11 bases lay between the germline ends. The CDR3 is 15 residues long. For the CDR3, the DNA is TGTGCCAGTAGTGTATTACAAGATAGCAATCAGCCCCAGCATTTT. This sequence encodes CASSVLQDSNQPQHF.

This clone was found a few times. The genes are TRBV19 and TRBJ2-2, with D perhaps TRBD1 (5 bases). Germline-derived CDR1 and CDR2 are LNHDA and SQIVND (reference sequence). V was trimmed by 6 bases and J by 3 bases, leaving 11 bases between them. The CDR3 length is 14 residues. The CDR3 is CASRDGQYTGELFF. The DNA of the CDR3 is TGTGCCAGTAGAGATGGACAATACACCGGGGAGCTGTTTTTT.

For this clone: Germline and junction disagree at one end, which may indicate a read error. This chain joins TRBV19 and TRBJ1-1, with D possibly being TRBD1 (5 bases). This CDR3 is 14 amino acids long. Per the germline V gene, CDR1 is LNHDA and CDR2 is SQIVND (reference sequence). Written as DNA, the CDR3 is TGCGCCAGTAGTATAACGGGGGAGAGGACTGAAGCTTTCTTT. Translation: CASSITGERTEAFF.

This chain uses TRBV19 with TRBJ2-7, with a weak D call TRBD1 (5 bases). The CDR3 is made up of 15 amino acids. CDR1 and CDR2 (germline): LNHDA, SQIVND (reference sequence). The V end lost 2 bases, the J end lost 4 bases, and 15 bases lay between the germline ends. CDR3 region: CASSISRQGGYEQYF. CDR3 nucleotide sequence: TGTGCCAGTAGTATAAGCCGGCAGGGTGGTTACGAGCAGTACTTC.

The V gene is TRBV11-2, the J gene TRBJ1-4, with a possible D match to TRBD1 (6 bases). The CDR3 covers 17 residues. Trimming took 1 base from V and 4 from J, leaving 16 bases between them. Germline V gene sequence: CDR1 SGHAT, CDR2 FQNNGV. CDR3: CASSLVGAGAGNEKLFF. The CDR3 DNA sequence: TGTGCCAGCAGCTTAGTAGGGGCAGGGGCAGGTAATGAAAAACTGTTTTTT.

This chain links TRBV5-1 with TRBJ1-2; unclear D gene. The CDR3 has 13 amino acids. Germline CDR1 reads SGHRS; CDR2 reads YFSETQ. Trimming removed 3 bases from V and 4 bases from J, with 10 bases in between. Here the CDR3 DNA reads TGCGCCAGCAGCTCGACACCTATCTATGGCTACACCTTC. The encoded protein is CASSSTPIYGYTF.

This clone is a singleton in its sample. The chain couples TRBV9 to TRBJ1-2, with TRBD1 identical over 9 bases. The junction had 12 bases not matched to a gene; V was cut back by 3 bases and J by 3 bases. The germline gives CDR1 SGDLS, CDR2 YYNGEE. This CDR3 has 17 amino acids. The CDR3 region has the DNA TGTGCCAGCAGCGACTACGTTGGGACAGGGAAAGACTATGGCTACACCTTC. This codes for CASSDYVGTGKDYGYTF. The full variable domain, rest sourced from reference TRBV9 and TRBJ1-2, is DSGVTQTPKHLITATGQRVTLRCSPRSGDLSVYWYQQSLDQGLQFLIQYYNGEERAKGNILERFSAQQFPDLHSELNLSSLELGDSALYFCASSDYVGTGKDYGYTFGSGTRLTVV.

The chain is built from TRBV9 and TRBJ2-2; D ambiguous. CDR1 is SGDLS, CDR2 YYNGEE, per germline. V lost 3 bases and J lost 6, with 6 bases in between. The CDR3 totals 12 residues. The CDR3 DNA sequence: TGTGCCAGCAGCGGTAATGCCGGGGAGCTGTTTTTT. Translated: CASSGNAGELFF.

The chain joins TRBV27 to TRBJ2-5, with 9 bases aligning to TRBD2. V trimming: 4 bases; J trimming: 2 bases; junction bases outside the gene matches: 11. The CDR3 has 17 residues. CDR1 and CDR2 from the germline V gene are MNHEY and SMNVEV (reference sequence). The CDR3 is CASSSTSRAGGQETQYF. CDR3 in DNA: TGTGCCAGCAGTTCAACCTCCCGTGCGGGGGGGCAAGAGACCCAGTACTTC.

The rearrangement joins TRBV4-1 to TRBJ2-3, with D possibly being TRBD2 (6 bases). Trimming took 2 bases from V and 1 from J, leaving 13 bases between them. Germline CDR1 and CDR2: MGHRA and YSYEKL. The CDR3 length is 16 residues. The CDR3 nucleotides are TGCGCCAGCAGCCAATCCTCGACTAGGGGCACAGATACGCAGTATTTT. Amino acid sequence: CASSQSSTRGTDTQYF.

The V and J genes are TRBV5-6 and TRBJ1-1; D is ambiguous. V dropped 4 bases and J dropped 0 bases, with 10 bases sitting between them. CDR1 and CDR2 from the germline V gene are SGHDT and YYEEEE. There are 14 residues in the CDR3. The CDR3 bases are TGTGCCAGCAGCCCTTTAGTTATGAACACTGAAGCTTTCTTT. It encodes CASSPLVMNTEAFF.

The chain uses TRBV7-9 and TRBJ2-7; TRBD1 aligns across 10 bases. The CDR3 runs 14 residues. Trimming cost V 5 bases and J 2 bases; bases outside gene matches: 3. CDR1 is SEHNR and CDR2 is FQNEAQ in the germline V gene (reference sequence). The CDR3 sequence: CASSEDRGPYEQYF. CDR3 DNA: TGTGCCAGCAGCGAAGACAGGGGGCCCTACGAGCAGTACTTC.

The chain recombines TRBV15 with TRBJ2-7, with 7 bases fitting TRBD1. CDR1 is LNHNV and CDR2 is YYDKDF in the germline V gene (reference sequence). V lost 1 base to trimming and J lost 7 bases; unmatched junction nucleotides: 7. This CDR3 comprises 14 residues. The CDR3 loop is CATSRGLDRSEQYF. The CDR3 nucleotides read TGTGCCACCAGCAGAGGGCTGGACAGGTCGGAGCAGTACTTC.

The CDR3 DNA sequence: TGTGCCAGCAGCGGGACAGGGTTGGAGACCCAGTACTTC. Its translation: CASSGTGLETQYF. This chain connects TRBV5-5 to TRBJ2-5; 9 nucleotides line up with TRBD1. The V gene's germline CDR1 is SGHKS and CDR2 YYEKEE (reference sequence). CDR3 length equals 13 residues. Trimming took 4 bases from V and 5 from J; bases not matched to a gene: 3. The full variable domain, in which reference TRBV5-5 and TRBJ2-5 provide the parts outside the CDR3, is DAGVTQSPTHLIKTRGQQVTLRCSPISGHKSVSWYQQVLGQGPQFIFQYYEKEERGRGNFPDRFSARQFPNYSSELNVNALLLGDSALYLCASSGTGLETQYFGPGTRLLVL.

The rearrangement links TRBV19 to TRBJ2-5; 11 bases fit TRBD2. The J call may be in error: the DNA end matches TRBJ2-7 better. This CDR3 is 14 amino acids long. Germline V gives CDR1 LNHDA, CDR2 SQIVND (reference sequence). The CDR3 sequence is CASSILAGGPEQYF. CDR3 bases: TGTGCCAGTAGTATTCTAGCGGGAGGACCCGAGCAGTACTTC.

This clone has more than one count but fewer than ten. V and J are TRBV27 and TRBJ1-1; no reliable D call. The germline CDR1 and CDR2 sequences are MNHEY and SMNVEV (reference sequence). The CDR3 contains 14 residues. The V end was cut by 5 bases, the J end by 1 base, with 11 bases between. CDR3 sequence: CASSRPDWNTEAFF. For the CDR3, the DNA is TGTGCCAGCAGTCGACCAGACTGGAACACTGAAGCTTTCTTT.